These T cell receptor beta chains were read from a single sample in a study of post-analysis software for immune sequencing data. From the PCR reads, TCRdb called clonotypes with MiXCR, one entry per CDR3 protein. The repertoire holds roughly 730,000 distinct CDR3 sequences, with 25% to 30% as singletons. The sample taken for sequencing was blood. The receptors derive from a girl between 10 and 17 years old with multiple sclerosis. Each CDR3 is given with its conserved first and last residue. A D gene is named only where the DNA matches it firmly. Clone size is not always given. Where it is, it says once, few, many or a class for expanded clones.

CDR3: CASSLSPRGLSEKLFF; DNA: TGTGCCAGCAGTTTATCCCCCCGGGGTCTGAGTGAAAAACTGTTTTTT; size: .; J: TRBJ1-4; V: TRBV12-3/TRBV12-4; D: .
CDR3: CASSPSERAGEKLFF; DNA: TGCGCCAGCAGCCCTTCCGAACGGGCAGGGGAAAAACTGTTTTTT; size: .; J: TRBJ1-4; V: TRBV4-3; D: .
CDR3: CASSPTGAVHGYTF; DNA: TGTGCCAGCAGTCCGACAGGGGCGGTTCATGGCTACACCTTC; size: few; J: TRBJ1-2; V: TRBV28; D: TRBD1
CDR3: CASSSRQNRATNEKLFF; DNA: TGTGCCAGCAGCTCCAGACAAAACCGAGCAACTAATGAAAAACTGTTTTTT; size: .; J: TRBJ1-4; V: TRBV11-2; D: .
CDR3: CASSPRATGRAYNSPLHF; DNA: TGTGCCAGCAGTCCCAGGGCTACGGGTCGCGCCTATAATTCACCCCTCCACTTT; size: .; J: TRBJ1-6; V: TRBV28; D: .
CDR3: CASSHRVRLEEQFF; DNA: TGTGCCAGCTCTCACCGAGTACGTTTGGAGGAGCAGTTCTTC; size: many; J: TRBJ2-1; V: TRBV6-1; D: .
CDR3: CASSRTVDQPQHF; DNA: TGCGCCAGCAGCAGGACGGTGGATCAGCCCCAGCATTTT; size: few; J: TRBJ1-5; V: TRBV4-3; D: .
CDR3: CASSLARTGKIQETQYF; DNA: TGTGCCAGCAGCTTAGCGCGGACAGGGAAGATACAAGAGACCCAGTACTTC; size: few; J: TRBJ2-5; V: TRBV7-8; D: TRBD1
CDR3: CASQRSSETQYF; DNA: TGTGCCAGCCAACGTTCGTCGGAGACCCAGTACTTC; size: .; J: TRBJ2-5; V: TRBV2; D: .
CDR3: CSAGRASFPQHF; DNA: TGCAGTGCAGGACGTGCCTCGTTCCCCCAGCATTTT; size: .; J: TRBJ1-5; V: TRBV20-1; D: .
CDR3: CASRPSTTPLYNEQFF; DNA: TGTGCCAGCAGACCCTCGACGACCCCTCTCTACAATGAGCAGTTCTTC; size: many; J: TRBJ2-1; V: TRBV7-9; D: .
CDR3: CASSWTSGRPRTDTQYF; DNA: TGTGCCAGCAGCTGGACTAGCGGGAGACCCCGCACAGATACGCAGTATTTT; size: few; J: TRBJ2-3; V: TRBV2; D: TRBD2
CDR3: CASSSGGDTTYEQYF; DNA: TGTGCCAGCAGCTCCGGGGGGGACACAACCTACGAGCAGTACTTC; size: .; J: TRBJ2-7; V: TRBV7-9; D: TRBD2
CDR3: CASSPWRRGEKLFF; DNA: TGTGCCAGCAGCCCCTGGCGGAGGGGTGAAAAACTGTTTTTT; size: .; J: TRBJ1-4; V: TRBV5-6; D: .
CDR3: CSVEGGDQSYEQYF; DNA: TGCAGCGTTGAAGGGGGGGACCAGAGCTACGAGCAGTACTTC; size: many; J: TRBJ2-7; V: TRBV29-1; D: .
CDR3: CASGLIPGNEQFF; DNA: TGTGCTAGTGGTTTGATTCCGGGCAATGAGCAGTTCTTC; size: few; J: TRBJ2-1; V: TRBV12-5; D: .
CDR3: CASSQETGTSGRARHRETQYF; DNA: TGCGCCAGCAGCCAAGAGACCGGGACTAGCGGGAGGGCCAGACACAGGGAGACCCAGTACTTC; size: few; J: TRBJ2-5; V: TRBV4-3; D: TRBD2
CDR3: CASSENRASGANVLTF; DNA: TGTGCCAGCAGTGAAAACAGGGCCTCTGGGGCCAACGTCCTGACTTTC; size: few; J: TRBJ2-6; V: TRBV28; D: .
CDR3: CASSPQGIYQPQHF; DNA: TGTGCCAGCTCACCACAGGGGATCTATCAGCCCCAGCATTTT; size: few; J: TRBJ1-5; V: TRBV18; D: .
CDR3: CSAPRGNDYGQYF; DNA: TGCAGTGCTCCGAGGGGGAATGACTACGGGCAGTACTTC; size: .; J: TRBJ2-5; V: TRBV20-1; D: .
CDR3: CSAPPRGSYNEQFF; DNA: TGCAGCGCCCCCCCCCGGGGATCCTACAATGAGCAGTTCTTC; size: few; J: TRBJ2-1; V: TRBV29-1; D: .
CDR3: CASSFAERREQYF; DNA: TGTGCCAGCAGCTTCGCGGAGCGACGGGAGCAGTACTTC; size: few; J: TRBJ2-7; V: TRBV13; D: .
CDR3: CASSFQGANSPLHF; DNA: TGTGCCAGCAGCTTCCAGGGTGCGAATTCACCCCTCCACTTT; size: .; J: TRBJ1-6; V: TRBV11-2; D: .
CDR3: CASSFSTQGTEAFF; DNA: TGTGCCAGCAGTTTTTCGACCCAGGGGACTGAAGCTTTCTTT; size: .; J: TRBJ1-1; V: TRBV27; D: .
CDR3: CAISDGGKTMNTEAFF; DNA: TGTGCCATCAGTGACGGCGGAAAAACCATGAACACTGAAGCTTTCTTT; size: few; J: TRBJ1-1; V: TRBV10-3; D: .